This T cell receptor beta chain stems from a study of blood T cell repertoires in COVID-19. The wider study: T cells, B-cell-depleted T cells, or PBMCs provided the cDNA or gDNA that served as material.

Clinical history as reported by participants underpinned cohort assignment. Authors' processing steps: Amplification with reference gene primers provided the estimates of nucleated cell counts. The assay was immunoSEQ multiplex PCR, and TCRdb's table has in-frame clones only and misses some. For V, J and clone size, that table is used; D and trimming come from the DNA. The sample records under 400,000 clones, 65% to 90% being singletons. Germline loops: CDR1 MNHEY, CDR2 SMNVEV (reference sequence). The CDR3 is 16 residues long. V trimming: 3 bases; J trimming: 9 bases; junction bases outside the gene matches: 9.

Sequencing used PBMCs or T cells enriched from blood (not recorded which). The chain couples TRBV27 to TRBJ1-6, with TRBD1 matching 9 bases. The receptor's source is a woman aged 35 to 49 with acute COVID-19. Here the CDR3 reads CASSFSWSQGASPLHF. CDR3 coding DNA: TGTGCCAGCAGTTTTTCATGGTCACAGGGGGCTTCACCCCTCCACTTT.